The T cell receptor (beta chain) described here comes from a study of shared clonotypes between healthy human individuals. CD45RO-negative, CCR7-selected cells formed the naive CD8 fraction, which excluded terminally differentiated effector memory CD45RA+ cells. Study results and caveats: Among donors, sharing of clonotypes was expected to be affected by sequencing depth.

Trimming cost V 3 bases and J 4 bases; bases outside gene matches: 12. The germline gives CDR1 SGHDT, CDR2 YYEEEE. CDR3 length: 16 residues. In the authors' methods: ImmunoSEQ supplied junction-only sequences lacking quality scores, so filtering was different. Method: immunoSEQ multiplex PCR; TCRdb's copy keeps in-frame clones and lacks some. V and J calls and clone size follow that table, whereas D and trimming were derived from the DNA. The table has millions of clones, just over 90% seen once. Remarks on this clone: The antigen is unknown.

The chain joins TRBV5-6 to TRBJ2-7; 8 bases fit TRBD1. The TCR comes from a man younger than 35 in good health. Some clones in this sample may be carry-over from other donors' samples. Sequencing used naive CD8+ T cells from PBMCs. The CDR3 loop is CASSSNYGTGGYEQYF. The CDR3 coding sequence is TGTGCCAGCAGCTCCAATTACGGGACAGGAGGGTACGAGCAGTACTTC.